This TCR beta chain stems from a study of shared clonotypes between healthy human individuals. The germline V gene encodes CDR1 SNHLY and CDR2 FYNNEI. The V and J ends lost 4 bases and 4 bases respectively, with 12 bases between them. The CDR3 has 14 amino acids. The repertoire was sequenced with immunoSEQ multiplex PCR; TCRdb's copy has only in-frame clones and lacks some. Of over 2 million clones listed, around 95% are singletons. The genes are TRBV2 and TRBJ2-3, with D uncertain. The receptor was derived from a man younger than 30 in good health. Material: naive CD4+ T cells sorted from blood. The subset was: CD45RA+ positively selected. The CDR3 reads CASSVSRFADTQYF. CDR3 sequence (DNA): TGTGCCAGCAGTGTAAGTCGGTTCGCAGATACGCAGTATTTT.